The 18 T cell receptor beta chains reported below all come from one sample, sequenced in a study of blood T cell repertoires in COVID-19. TCRdb keeps only in-frame clones here, not all; method: immunoSEQ multiplex PCR. The data show 390,000 or so clones, 86% seen once. The sequencing sample was made of peripheral blood. The origin of the receptors is a woman in her 30s with active or convalescent COVID-19.

The chain is built from TRBV23-1 and TRBJ2-3; TRBD1 agrees at 9 bases. TRBV23-1 falls under the ORF class, with uncertain function. This CDR3 spans 15 amino acids. J was trimmed by 4 bases and V by 3 bases; bases with no gene match: 5. This CDR3 is CASSHGQGHSDTQYF. As DNA, the CDR3 is TGCGCCAGCAGTCATGGACAGGGGCATTCAGATACGCAGTATTTT.

The chain is built from TRBV7-2 and TRBJ2-7, with D perhaps matching TRBD2 (7 bases). V dropped 1 base and J dropped 4 bases, with 11 bases sitting between them. Germline CDR1 and CDR2: SGHTA and FQGNSA. This CDR3 has 14 amino acids. CDR3 sequence: CASSLGEGGYEQYF. The CDR3, as DNA: TGTGCCAGCAGCTTAGGGGAGGGGGGGTACGAGCAGTACTTC.

J is TRBJ2-5 and V is TRBV6-6; 12 positions agree with TRBD2. This CDR3 has 14 residues. Germline trimming cut 7 bases from V and 4 bases from J; bases unmatched to any gene: 4. CDR1 is MNHNY, CDR2 SVGAGI, per germline (reference sequence). In DNA, the CDR3 is TGTGCCAGCACCCCTAGCGGGGGGGTAGAGACCCAGTACTTC. Protein product: CASTPSGGVETQYF.

This chain connects TRBV5-1 to TRBJ2-7; TRBD2 matches 11 bases. From germline, CDR1 is SGHRS and CDR2 YFSETQ. The CDR3 has 15 amino acids. J lost 4 bases, V lost 0 bases, and 3 bases had no gene match. The chain's CDR3 is CASSLVSGGAYEQYF. DNA of the CDR3: TGCGCCAGCAGCTTGGTTAGCGGGGGGGCTTACGAGCAGTACTTC.

The V gene is TRBV20-1, the J gene TRBJ1-2, with no clear D. CDR3 length equals 14 residues. Trimming removed 3 bases at V and 0 bases at J, with 11 bases between. Germline V gives CDR1 DFQATT, CDR2 SNEGSKA (reference sequence). In DNA, the CDR3 is TGCAGTGCTAGTTCCCGGAGCACTAACTATGGCTACACCTTC. Residues: CSASSRSTNYGYTF.

J is TRBJ1-5 and V is TRBV19; weak D call: TRBD1 (5 bases). The V end was cut by 4 bases, the J end by 2 bases, with 12 bases between. Per germline, CDR1 LNHDA and CDR2 SQIVND (reference sequence). The CDR3 extends over 15 amino acids. This chain's CDR3 is CASSTGLVGNQPQHF. In nucleotides, the CDR3 is TGTGCCAGTAGTACGGGACTGGTAGGCAATCAGCCCCAGCATTTT.

The V call is TRBV9, the J call TRBJ1-1, with D uncertain. Trimming took off 0 bases at V and 0 bases at J, with 12 bases between the two ends. This CDR3 has 16 residues. Germline V lookup: CDR1 SGDLS, CDR2 YYNGEE. CDR3 in amino acids: CASSVDNRLVNTEAFF. The CDR3, as DNA: TGTGCCAGCAGCGTAGATAATCGGCTAGTGAACACTGAAGCTTTCTTT.

This clone was seen only a few times. The V gene is TRBV3-1 (or the pseudogene TRBV3-2), the J gene TRBJ1-2; 7 bases align to TRBD1. The CDR3 contains 13 residues. Germline values: CDR1 LGHDT, CDR2 YNNKEL (reference sequence). V shed 11 bases, J shed 8 bases, and the junction held 14 bases outside the gene matches. CDR3 residues: CAVQGPSDKGYTF. CDR3 DNA: TGTGCCGTACAGGGGCCCTCGGATAAGGGCTACACCTTC.

The chain carries TRBV5-1 and TRBJ1-1; D gene unclear. This CDR3 is built from 13 residues. V dropped 4 bases and J dropped 0 bases, with 7 bases sitting between them. CDR1 and CDR2 (germline): SGHRS, YFSETQ. This CDR3 is CASSSYLNTEAFF. The CDR3 nucleotides read TGCGCCAGCAGCAGCTATTTGAACACTGAAGCTTTCTTT.

V usage is TRBV2 and J usage is TRBJ2-7; D not certain. The length of the CDR3 is 13 residues. Trimming took 2 bases from V and 0 from J, leaving 5 bases between them. Germline assignment: CDR1 SNHLY and CDR2 FYNNEI. The DNA for the CDR3 is TGTGCCAGCAGTGAAAGAGACTCCTACGAGCAGTACTTC. Protein sequence: CASSERDSYEQYF.

V and J are TRBV20-1 and TRBJ2-5, with D maybe TRBD2 (6 bases). In germline, CDR1 is DFQATT, CDR2 SNEGSKA (reference sequence). The CDR3 covers 13 residues. Trimming took off 3 bases at V and 5 bases at J, with 13 bases between the two ends. The CDR3 here is CSASGGTGETQYF. CDR3 nucleotide sequence: TGCAGTGCTAGTGGCGGGACTGGGGAGACCCAGTACTTC.

This clone has only a few counts. The chain links TRBV10-2 to TRBJ1-3; the match to TRBD1 covers 10 bases. Germline trimming cut 6 bases from V and 1 base from J; bases unmatched to any gene: 0. Germline V CDR1 and CDR2: WSHSY, SAAADI. The CDR3 totals 14 residues. The CDR3 region is CASRGQGSGNTIYF. CDR3 nucleotides: TGCGCCAGCAGGGGACAGGGGTCTGGAAACACCATATATTTT.

To note about this clone: At one boundary the junction diverges from the germline segment, which might be a read error. The chain has TRBV6-5 and TRBJ1-3; unclear D gene. From germline, CDR1 is MNHEY and CDR2 SVGAGI. The CDR3 contains 13 residues. As DNA, the CDR3 is TGTGTCAGCTGGAGGATACCTGGAAACACCATATATTTT. Protein product: CVSWRIPGNTIYF.

CDR3 loop: CASSEGRQYSNQPQHF. CDR3 bases: TGTGCCAGCAGTGAAGGTAGACAGTATAGCAATCAGCCCCAGCATTTT. The chain links TRBV2 to TRBJ1-5; TRBD1 might be the D (5 bases). The CDR3 covers 16 residues. Trimming took 1 base from V and 0 from J, leaving 10 bases between them. Germline CDR1 and CDR2: SNHLY and FYNNEI.

The rearrangement joins TRBV3-1 (or the pseudogene TRBV3-2) to TRBJ2-5, with D unclear. The CDR3 runs to 13 residues. Germline loops: CDR1 LGHDT, CDR2 YNNKEL (reference sequence). The V end lost 2 bases, the J end lost 1 base, and 5 bases lay between the germline ends. The CDR3 DNA reads as TGTGCCAGCAGCCAAACGGTCCAAGAGACCCAGTACTTC. Translating gives CASSQTVQETQYF.

The chain is built from TRBV30 and TRBJ1-1, with 7 bases fitting TRBD1. The CDR3 is made up of 13 amino acids. CDR1 GTSNPN and CDR2 SVGIG come from the germline V gene (reference sequence). V trimming: 3 bases; J trimming: 7 bases; junction bases outside the gene matches: 8. The chain's CDR3 is CAWRQGGWGEAFF. The CDR3 DNA sequence: TGTGCCTGGAGGCAGGGGGGCTGGGGTGAAGCTTTCTTT.

The V and J genes are TRBV3-1 (or the pseudogene TRBV3-2) and TRBJ1-2; a weak D match, TRBD1 (5 bases). Deletions cut 3 bases from V and 0 bases from J, with 11 bases between. Germline-derived CDR1 and CDR2 are LGHDT and YNNKEL (reference sequence). The CDR3 covers 15 residues. CDR3 residues: CASSQGLWTNYGYTF. The CDR3, as DNA: TGTGCCAGCAGCCAGGGGCTCTGGACTAACTATGGCTACACCTTC.

V is TRBV3-1 (or the pseudogene TRBV3-2) and J is TRBJ1-2; possible D gene TRBD1, 6 bases. The V end was cut by 4 bases, the J end by 2 bases, with 11 bases between. The V gene's germline CDR1 is LGHDT and CDR2 YNNKEL (reference sequence). This CDR3 is built from 14 residues. The CDR3 region has the DNA TGTGCCAGCAGCCGGAGGACAGTCAACTATGGCTACACCTTC. Its protein is CASSRRTVNYGYTF.